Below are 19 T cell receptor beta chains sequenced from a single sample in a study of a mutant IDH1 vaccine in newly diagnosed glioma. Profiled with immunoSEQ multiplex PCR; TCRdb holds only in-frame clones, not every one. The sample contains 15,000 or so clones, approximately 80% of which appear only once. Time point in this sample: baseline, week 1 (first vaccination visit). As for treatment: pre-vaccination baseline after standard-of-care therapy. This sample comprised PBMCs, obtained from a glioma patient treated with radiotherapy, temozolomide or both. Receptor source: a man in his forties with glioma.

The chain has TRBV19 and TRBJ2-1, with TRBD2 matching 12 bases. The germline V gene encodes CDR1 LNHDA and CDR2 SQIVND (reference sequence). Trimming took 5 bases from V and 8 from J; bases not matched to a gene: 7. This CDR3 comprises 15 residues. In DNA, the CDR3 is TGTGCCAGTAGTTCGAGGACTAGCGGGAAAGATGAGCAGTTCTTC. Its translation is CASSSRTSGKDEQFF.

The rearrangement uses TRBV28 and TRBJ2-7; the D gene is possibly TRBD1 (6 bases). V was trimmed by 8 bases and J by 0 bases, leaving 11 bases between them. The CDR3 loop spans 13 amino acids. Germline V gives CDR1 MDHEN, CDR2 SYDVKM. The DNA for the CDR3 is TGTGCCAGCCTGACAGGAGCCTCCTACGAGCAGTACTTC. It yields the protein CASLTGASYEQYF.

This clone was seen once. The CDR3: CASSSPTSMTYEQYV. CDR3 in DNA: TGTGCCAGCAGTTCCCCTACTTCCATGACCTACGAGCAGTACGTC. The V and J genes are TRBV6-1 and TRBJ2-7; D call uncertain. Trimming left V 5 bases short and J 2 bases short, with 16 bases between. This CDR3 region has 15 residues. Germline assignment: CDR1 MNHNS and CDR2 SASEGT.

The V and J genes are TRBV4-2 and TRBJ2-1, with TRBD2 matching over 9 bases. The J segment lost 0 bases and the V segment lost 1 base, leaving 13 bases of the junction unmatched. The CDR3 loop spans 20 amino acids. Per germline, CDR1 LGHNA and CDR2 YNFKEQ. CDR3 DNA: TGTGCCAGCAGCCAAGCATCTAGCGGGACGGCCCCGAGCTCCTACAATGAGCAGTTCTTC. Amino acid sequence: CASSQASSGTAPSSYNEQFF.

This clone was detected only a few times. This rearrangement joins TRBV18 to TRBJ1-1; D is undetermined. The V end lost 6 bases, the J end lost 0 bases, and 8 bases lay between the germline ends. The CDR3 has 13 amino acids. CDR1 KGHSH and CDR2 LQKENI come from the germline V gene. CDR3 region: CASSVDVNTEAFF. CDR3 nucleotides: TGTGCCAGCTCCGTGGATGTGAACACTGAAGCTTTCTTT.

CDR3 sequence reads: CSVEGFTGSLNTEAFF. The CDR3, as DNA: TGCAGCGTTGAAGGTTTTACAGGGTCCCTGAACACTGAAGCTTTCTTT. The rearrangement uses TRBV29-1 and TRBJ1-1; tentatively, D is TRBD1 (6 bases). CDR3 size: 16 residues. Trimming shortened V by 1 base and J by 0 bases, and 15 bases separated the two germline ends. In germline, CDR1 is SQVTM, CDR2 ANQGSEA.

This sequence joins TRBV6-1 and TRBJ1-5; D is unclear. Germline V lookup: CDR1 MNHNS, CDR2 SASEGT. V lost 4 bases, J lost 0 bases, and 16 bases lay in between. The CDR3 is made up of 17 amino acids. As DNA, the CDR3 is TGTGCCAGCAGTGGGGTAAGGGAACCAAATAGCAATCAGCCCCAGCATTTT. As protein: CASSGVREPNSNQPQHF.

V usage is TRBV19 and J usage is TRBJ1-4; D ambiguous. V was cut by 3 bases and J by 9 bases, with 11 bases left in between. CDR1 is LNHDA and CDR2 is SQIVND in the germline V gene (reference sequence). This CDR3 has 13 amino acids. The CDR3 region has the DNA TGTGCCAGTAGTATGGTGGCCGGGCAAAAACTGTTTTTT. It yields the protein CASSMVAGQKLFF. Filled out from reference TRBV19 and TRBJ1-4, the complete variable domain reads DGGITQSPKYLFRKEGQNVTLSCEQNLNHDAMYWYRQDPGQGLRLIYYSQIVNDFQKGDIAEGYSVSREKKESFPLTVTSAQKNPTAFYLCASSMVAGQKLFFGSGTQLSVL.

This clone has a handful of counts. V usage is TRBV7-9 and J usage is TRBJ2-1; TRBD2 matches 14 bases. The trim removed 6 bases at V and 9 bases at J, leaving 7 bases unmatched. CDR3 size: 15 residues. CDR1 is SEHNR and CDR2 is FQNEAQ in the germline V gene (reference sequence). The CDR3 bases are TGTGCCAGCAGGGGGACTAGCGGGAGACGCCTTGAGCAGTTCTTC. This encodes CASRGTSGRRLEQFF.

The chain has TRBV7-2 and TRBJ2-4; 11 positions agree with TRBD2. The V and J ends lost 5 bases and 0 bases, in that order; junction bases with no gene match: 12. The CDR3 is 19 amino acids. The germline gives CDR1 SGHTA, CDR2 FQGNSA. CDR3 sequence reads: CASSELSGTSGLAKNIQYF. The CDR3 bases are TGTGCCAGCAGCGAATTATCCGGGACTAGCGGTCTAGCCAAAAACATTCAGTACTTC.

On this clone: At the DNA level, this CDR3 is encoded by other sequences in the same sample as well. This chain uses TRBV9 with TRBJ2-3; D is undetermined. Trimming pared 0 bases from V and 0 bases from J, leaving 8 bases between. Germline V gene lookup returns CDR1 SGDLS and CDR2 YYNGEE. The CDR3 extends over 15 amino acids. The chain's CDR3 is CASSVAARSTDTQYF. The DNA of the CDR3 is TGTGCCAGCAGCGTAGCTGCCCGTAGCACAGATACGCAGTATTTT.

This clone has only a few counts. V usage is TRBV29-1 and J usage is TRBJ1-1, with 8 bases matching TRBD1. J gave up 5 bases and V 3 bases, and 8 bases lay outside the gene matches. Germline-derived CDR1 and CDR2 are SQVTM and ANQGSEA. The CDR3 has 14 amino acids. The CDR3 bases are TGCAGCGTTGATAACCAGGGGGCCGGAACTGAAGCTTTCTTT. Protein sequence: CSVDNQGAGTEAFF. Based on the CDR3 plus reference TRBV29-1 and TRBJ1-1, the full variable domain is SAVISQKPSRDICQRGTSLTIQCQVDSQVTMMFWYRQQPGQSLTLIATANQGSEATYESGFVIDKFPISRPNLTFSTLTVSNMSPEDSSIYLCSVDNQGAGTEAFFGQGTRLTVV.

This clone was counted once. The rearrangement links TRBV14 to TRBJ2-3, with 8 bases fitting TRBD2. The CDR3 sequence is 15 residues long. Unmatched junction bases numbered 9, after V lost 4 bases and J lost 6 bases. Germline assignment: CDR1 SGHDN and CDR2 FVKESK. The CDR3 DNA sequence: TGTGCCAGCAGCCTCTGGGGAGCGGGAGTGGATACGCAGTATTTT. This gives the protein CASSLWGAGVDTQYF.

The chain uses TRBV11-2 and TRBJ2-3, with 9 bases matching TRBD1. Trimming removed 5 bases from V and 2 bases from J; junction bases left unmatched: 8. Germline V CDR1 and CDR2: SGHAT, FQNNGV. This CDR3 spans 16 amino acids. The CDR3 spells CASSPRRDRVTDTQYF. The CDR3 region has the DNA TGTGCCAGCAGCCCGAGACGGGACAGGGTCACAGATACGCAGTATTTT.

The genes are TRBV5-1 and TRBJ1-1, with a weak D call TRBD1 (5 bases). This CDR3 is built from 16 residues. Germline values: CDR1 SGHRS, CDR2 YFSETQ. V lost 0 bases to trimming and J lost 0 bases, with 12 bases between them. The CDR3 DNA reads TGCGCCAGCAGCTTGGGGGACGGTACGATGAACACTGAAGCTTTCTTT. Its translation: CASSLGDGTMNTEAFF. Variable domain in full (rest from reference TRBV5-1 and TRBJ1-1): KAGVTQTPRYLIKTRGQQVTLSCSPISGHRSVSWYQQTPGQGLQFLFEYFSETQRNKGNFPGRFSGRQFSNSRSEMNVSTLELGDSALYLCASSLGDGTMNTEAFFGQGTRLTVV.

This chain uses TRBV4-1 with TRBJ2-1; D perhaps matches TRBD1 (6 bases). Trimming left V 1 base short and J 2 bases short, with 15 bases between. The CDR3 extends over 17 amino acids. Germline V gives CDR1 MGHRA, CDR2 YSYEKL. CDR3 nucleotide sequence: TGCGCCAGCAGCCAAGTCCGTTGGGACAAAACCTACAATGAGCAGTTCTTC. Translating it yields CASSQVRWDKTYNEQFF.

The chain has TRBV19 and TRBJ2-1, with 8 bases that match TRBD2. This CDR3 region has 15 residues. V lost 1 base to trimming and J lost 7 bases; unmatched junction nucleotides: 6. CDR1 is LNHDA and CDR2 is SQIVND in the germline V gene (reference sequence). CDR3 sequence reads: CASSIGGSGENEQFF. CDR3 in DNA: TGTGCCAGTAGTATAGGTGGTAGCGGGGAGAATGAGCAGTTCTTC.

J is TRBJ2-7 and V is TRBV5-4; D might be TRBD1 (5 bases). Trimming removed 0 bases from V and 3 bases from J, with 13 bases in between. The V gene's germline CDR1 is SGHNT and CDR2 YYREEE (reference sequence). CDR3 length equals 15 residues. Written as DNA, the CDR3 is TGTGCCAGCAGCTTGGGGGGCTCGCCGGTCTACGAGCAGTACTTC. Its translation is CASSLGGSPVYEQYF.

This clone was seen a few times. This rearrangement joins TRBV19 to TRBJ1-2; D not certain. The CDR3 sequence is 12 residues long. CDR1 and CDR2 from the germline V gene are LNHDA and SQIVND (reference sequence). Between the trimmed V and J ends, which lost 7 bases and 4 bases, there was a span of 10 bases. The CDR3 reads CASTPPGYGYTF. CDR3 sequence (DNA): TGTGCCAGTACCCCGCCGGGCTATGGCTACACCTTC.